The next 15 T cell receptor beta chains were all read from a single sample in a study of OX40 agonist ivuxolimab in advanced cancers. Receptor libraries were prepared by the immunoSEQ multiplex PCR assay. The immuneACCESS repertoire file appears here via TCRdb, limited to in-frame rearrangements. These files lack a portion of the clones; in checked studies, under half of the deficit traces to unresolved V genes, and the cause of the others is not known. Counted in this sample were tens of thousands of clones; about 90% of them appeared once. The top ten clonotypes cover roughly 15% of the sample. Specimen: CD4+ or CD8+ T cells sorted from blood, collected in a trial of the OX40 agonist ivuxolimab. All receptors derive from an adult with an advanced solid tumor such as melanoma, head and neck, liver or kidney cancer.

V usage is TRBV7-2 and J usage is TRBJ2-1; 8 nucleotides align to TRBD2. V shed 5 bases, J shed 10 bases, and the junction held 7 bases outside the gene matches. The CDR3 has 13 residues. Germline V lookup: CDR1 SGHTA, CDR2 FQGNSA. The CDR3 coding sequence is TGTGCCAGCAGCCCCAGGGTAGCGGGAGAGCAGTTCTTC. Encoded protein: CASSPRVAGEQFF.

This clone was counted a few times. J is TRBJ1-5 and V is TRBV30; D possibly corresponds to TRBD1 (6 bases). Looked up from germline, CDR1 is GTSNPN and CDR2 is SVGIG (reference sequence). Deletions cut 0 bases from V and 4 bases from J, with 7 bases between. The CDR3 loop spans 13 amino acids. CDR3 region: CAWSVGGNQPQHF. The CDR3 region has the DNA TGTGCCTGGAGTGTAGGGGGGAATCAGCCCCAGCATTTT.

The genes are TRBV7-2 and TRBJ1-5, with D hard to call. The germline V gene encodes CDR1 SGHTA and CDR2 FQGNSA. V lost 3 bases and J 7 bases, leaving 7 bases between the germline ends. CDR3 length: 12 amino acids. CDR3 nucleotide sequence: TGTGCCAGCAGCTTCAGTAGGCAGCCCCAGCATTTT. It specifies CASSFSRQPQHF. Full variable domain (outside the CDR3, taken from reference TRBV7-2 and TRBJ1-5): GAGVSQSPSNKVTEKGKDVELRCDPISGHTALYWYRQSLGQGLEFLIYFQGNSAPDKSGLPSDRFSAERTGGSVSTLTIQRTQQEDSAVYLCASSFSRQPQHFGDGTRLSIL.

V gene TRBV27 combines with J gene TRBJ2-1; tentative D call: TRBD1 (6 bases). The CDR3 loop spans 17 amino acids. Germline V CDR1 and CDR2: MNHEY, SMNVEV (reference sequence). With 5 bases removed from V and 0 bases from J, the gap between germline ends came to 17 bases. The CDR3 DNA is TGTGCCAGCAGTACAGGCAGGGGCAAAAGCTCCTACAATGAGCAGTTCTTC. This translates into CASSTGRGKSSYNEQFF.

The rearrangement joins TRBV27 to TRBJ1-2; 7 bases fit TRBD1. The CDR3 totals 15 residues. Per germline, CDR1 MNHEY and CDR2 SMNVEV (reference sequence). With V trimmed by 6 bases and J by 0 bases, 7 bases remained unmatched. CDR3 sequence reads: CASRRGQDTNYGYTF. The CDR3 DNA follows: TGTGCCAGCAGAAGAGGACAGGACACTAACTATGGCTACACCTTC.

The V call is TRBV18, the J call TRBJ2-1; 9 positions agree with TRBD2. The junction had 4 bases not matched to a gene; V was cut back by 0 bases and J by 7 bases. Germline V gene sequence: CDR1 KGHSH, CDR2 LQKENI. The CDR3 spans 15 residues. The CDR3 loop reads CASSPPSGRQNEQFF. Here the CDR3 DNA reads TGTGCCAGCTCACCACCGAGCGGGAGGCAAAATGAGCAGTTCTTC.

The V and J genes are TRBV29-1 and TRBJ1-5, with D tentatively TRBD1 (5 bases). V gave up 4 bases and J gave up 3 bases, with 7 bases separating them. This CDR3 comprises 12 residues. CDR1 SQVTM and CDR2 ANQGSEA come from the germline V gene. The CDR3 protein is CSVGGSNQPQHF. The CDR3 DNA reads TGCAGCGTTGGGGGGTCCAATCAGCCCCAGCATTTT.

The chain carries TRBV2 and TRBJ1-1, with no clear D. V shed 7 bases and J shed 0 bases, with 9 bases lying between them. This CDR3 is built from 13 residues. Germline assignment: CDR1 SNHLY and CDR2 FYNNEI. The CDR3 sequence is CASMRQMNTEAFF. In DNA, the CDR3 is TGTGCCAGCATGCGGCAAATGAACACTGAAGCTTTCTTT.

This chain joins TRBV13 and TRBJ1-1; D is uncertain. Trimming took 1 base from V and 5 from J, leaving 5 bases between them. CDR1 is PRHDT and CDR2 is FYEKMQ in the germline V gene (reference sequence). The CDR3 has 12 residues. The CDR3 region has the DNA TGTGCCAGCAGCTTAGACGAGACTGAAGCTTTCTTT. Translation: CASSLDETEAFF.

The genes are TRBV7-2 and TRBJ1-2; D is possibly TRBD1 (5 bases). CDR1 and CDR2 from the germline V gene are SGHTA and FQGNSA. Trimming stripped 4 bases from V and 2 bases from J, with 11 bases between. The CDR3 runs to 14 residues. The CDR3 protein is CASSWGLRNYGYTF. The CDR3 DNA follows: TGTGCCAGCAGCTGGGGCCTCCGAAACTATGGCTACACCTTC.

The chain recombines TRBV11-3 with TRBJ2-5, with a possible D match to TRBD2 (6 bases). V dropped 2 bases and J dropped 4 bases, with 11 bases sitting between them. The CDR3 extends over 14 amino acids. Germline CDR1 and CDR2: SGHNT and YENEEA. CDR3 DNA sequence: TGTGCCAGCAGCTTATGGGGAGGTGGAGAGACCCAGTACTTC. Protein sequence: CASSLWGGGETQYF.

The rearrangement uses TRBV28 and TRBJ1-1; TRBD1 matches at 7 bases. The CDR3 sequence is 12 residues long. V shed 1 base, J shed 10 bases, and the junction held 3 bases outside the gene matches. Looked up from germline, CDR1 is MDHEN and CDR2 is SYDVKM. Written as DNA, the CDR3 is TGTGCCAGCAGTTTATTGGCAGGGGGAGCTTTCTTT. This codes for CASSLLAGGAFF.

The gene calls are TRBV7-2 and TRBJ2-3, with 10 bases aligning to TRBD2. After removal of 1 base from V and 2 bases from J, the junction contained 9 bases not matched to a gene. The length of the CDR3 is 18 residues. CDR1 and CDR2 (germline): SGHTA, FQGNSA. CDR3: CASSLEPLAGVNTDTQYF. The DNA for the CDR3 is TGTGCCAGCAGCTTAGAACCCCTAGCGGGAGTAAACACAGATACGCAGTATTTT.

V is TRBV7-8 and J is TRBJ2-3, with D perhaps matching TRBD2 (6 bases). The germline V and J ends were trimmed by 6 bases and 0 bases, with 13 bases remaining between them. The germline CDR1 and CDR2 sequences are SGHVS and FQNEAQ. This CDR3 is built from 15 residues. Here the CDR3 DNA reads TGTGCCAGCAGTAAACCGGGACTTAGCACAGATACGCAGTATTTT. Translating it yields CASSKPGLSTDTQYF.

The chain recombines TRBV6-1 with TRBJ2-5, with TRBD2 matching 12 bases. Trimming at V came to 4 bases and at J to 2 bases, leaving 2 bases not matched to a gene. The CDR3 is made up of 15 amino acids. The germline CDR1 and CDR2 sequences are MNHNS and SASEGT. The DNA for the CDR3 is TGTGCCAGCAGTGGACTAGCGGGAGCTCAAGAGACCCAGTACTTC. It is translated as CASSGLAGAQETQYF.